A selection of T cell receptor beta chains follows, all from one sample in a study of T-cell memory formation after mild COVID-19. TCRdb analysed the 5' RACE reads with MiXCR anew, one entry per CDR3 protein. This sample has 150,000 to 200,000 distinct CDR3 sequences, with 20% to 25% found just once. Material for sequencing was PBMCs or a T cell subset sorted from them (not recorded which). The receptor source for this set is an adult woman who had mild COVID-19 (a few samples of this study predate the infection). Cell type and time point are not known. CDR3s include the opening cysteine and the closing phenylalanine or tryptophan. Fields, in order: D gene, J gene, V gene, clone size, CDR3 DNA, CDR3 protein. The D gene is left open where the match is weak. Clone size is not always given. Where it is, it says once, few, many or a class for expanded clones.

D: NA; J: TRBJ1-1; V: TRBV6-5; size: NA; DNA: TGTGCCAGCAGTTACTCGAGAACTGAAGCTTTCTTT; CDR3: CASSYSRTEAFF
D: NA; J: TRBJ1-2; V: TRBV7-6; size: NA; DNA: TGTGCCACGACATCACTGCAGATTCATGGCTACACCTTC; CDR3: CATTSLQIHGYTF
D: TRBD1; J: TRBJ2-5; V: TRBV7-2; size: many; DNA: TGTGCCAGCAGCAATCCGACAGGGACAGAGACCCAGTACTTC; CDR3: CASSNPTGTETQYF
D: TRBD2; J: TRBJ2-1; V: TRBV7-6; size: NA; DNA: TGTGCCAGCAGCACCCCAGCGGGAGGAGTCTACAATGAGCAGTTCTTC; CDR3: CASSTPAGGVYNEQFF
D: NA; J: TRBJ1-2; V: TRBV5-4; size: few; DNA: TGTGCCAGCAGTTCGGGGGCGCCCCGGGGCTACACCTTC; CDR3: CASSSGAPRGYTF
D: NA; J: TRBJ2-7; V: TRBV29-1; size: NA; DNA: TGCAGCGTTGAGGTAATCGGGGGATCCCCAAACGAGCAGTACTTC; CDR3: CSVEVIGGSPNEQYF
D: NA; J: TRBJ2-7; V: TRBV29-1; size: few; DNA: TGCAGCGTCTCCTATGCGTTCGTGCCTCGGGACGAGGTTTCGTACGAGCAGTACTTC; CDR3: CSVSYAFVPRDEVSYEQYF
D: TRBD2; J: TRBJ2-1; V: TRBV6-2/TRBV6-3; size: NA; DNA: TGTGCCAGCAGTTACACCGTTGGAGCGGGGGACTACAATGAGCAGTTCTTC; CDR3: CASSYTVGAGDYNEQFF
D: NA; J: TRBJ2-1; V: TRBV7-9; size: many; DNA: TGTGCCAGCAGCTCGGGGGCGTATGGGCTGTTCTTC; CDR3: CASSSGAYGLFF
D: TRBD2; J: TRBJ2-1; V: TRBV12-3/TRBV12-4; size: few; DNA: TGTGCCAGCAGCCCCTCGGGGGGGCTCGGCTGGGGCAATGAGCAGTTCTTC; CDR3: CASSPSGGLGWGNEQFF
D: NA; J: TRBJ1-2; V: TRBV12-3/TRBV12-4; size: few; DNA: TGTGCCAGCAGTTTTTACTCCGGGACAATTTATGGCTACACCTTC; CDR3: CASSFYSGTIYGYTF
D: NA; J: TRBJ2-2; V: TRBV29-1; size: NA; DNA: TGCAGCGTTCAGGGGTCCACCGGGGAGCTGTTTTTT; CDR3: CSVQGSTGELFF
D: TRBD1; J: TRBJ1-1; V: TRBV7-9; size: NA; DNA: TGTGCCAGCAGCTCCTACAGGGGATTGAACACTGAAGCTTTCTTT; CDR3: CASSSYRGLNTEAFF
D: NA; J: TRBJ1-2; V: TRBV7-8; size: NA; DNA: TGTGCCAGCAGCTTAGTGGCAGGGGATAATGATGGCTACACCTTC; CDR3: CASSLVAGDNDGYTF
D: TRBD2; J: TRBJ2-5; V: TRBV6-1; size: few; DNA: TGTGCCAGCAGTGCTTGGACTAGTTCCGAGACCCAGTACTTC; CDR3: CASSAWTSSETQYF
D: TRBD2; J: TRBJ2-1; V: TRBV7-9; size: few; DNA: TGTGCCAGCAGCCAGGAGTTAGGGGCGGGAGCTGAGCAGTTCTTC; CDR3: CASSQELGAGAEQFF
D: NA; J: TRBJ2-7; V: TRBV11-3; size: few; DNA: TGTGCCAGCAGCTTTGTAGTTTCCACTACCTACGAGCAGTACTTC; CDR3: CASSFVVSTTYEQYF
D: NA; J: TRBJ1-5; V: TRBV12-3/TRBV12-4; size: NA; DNA: TGTGCCAGCAGTTCTCACGGGGAGCATCAGCCCCAGCATTTT; CDR3: CASSSHGEHQPQHF
D: TRBD1; J: TRBJ2-7; V: TRBV18; size: NA; DNA: TGTGCCAGCTCACCGGACAGGGGGAGCTCCTACGAGCAGTACTTC; CDR3: CASSPDRGSSYEQYF
D: NA; J: TRBJ1-4; V: TRBV7-9; size: few; DNA: TGTGCCAGCAGCTTCAAGGGAAAACTGTTTTTT; CDR3: CASSFKGKLFF
D: NA; J: TRBJ2-2; V: TRBV13; size: NA; DNA: TGTGCCAGCAGCCATAGCGCGAGGAACACCGGGGAGCTGTTTTTT; CDR3: CASSHSARNTGELFF
D: NA; J: TRBJ2-6; V: TRBV7-6; size: NA; DNA: TGTGCCAGCAGCGACGACAGCTTCTCTGGGGCCAACGTCCTGACTTTC; CDR3: CASSDDSFSGANVLTF